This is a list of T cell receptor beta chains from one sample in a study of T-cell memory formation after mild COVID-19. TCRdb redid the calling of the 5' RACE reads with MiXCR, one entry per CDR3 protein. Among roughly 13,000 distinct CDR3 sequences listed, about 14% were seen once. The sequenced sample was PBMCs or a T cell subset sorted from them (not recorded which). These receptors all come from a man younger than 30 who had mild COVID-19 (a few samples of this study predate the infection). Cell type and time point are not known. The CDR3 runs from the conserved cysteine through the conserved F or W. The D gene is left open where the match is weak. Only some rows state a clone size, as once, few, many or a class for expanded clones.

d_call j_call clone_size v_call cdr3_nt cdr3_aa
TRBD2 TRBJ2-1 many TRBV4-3 TGCGCCAGCAGCCAAGTCGGGGGGAACTACAATGAGCAGTTCTTC CASSQVGGNYNEQFF
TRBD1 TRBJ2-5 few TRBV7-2 TGTGCCAGCAGCTTAGAGCACAGGGGTTTGACGGAGACCCAGTACTTC CASSLEHRGLTETQYF
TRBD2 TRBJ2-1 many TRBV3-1 TGTGCCAGCAGCCGGACGGCGGGGAGGGATGACAATGAGCAGTTCTTC CASSRTAGRDDNEQFF
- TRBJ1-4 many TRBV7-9 TGTGCCAGCAGCCCACTTCCCCAGATGGAAAAACTGTTTTTT CASSPLPQMEKLFF
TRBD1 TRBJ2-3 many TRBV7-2 TGTGCCAGCAGCTTGAGGGGGCCAGGGGACACAGATACGCAGTATTTT CASSLRGPGDTDTQYF
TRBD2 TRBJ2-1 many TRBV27 TGTGCCAGCAGTTTCCGACGGGGGGGACGGAATGAGCAGTTCTTC CASSFRRGGRNEQFF
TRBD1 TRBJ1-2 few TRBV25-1 TGTGCCAGCTGGGGGGACAGGGGACAATTTAACTATGGCTACACCTTC CASWGDRGQFNYGYTF
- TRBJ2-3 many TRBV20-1 TGCACGTGCGGACCTCAGTCGACTAGCACAGATACGCAGTATTTT CTCGPQSTSTDTQYF
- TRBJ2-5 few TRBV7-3 TGTGCCAGCAGCGTTCCGGGAGAGACCCAGTACTTC CASSVPGETQYF
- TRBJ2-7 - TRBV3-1 TGTGCCAGCAGCCAATTTGCGGCCTACGAGCAGTACTTC CASSQFAAYEQYF
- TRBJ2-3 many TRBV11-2 TGTGCCAGCAGCTTACCCCCTTTTGGAAGGTTATTCGATACGCAGTATTTT CASSLPPFGRLFDTQYF
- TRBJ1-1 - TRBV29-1 TGCAGCGTTGAGCTTCAGGAGGCTTTCTTT CSVELQEAFF
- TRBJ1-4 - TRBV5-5 TGTGCCAGCAGCCCCCTGCTCTGGGGGGCAACTAATGAAAAACTGTTTTTT CASSPLLWGATNEKLFF
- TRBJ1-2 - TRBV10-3 TGTGCCATCAGGGTACCGGGGCCCTATGGCTACACCTTC CAIRVPGPYGYTF
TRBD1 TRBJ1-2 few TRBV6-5 TGTGCCAGCAGCCGACAGGGACCTAACTATGGCTACACCTTC CASSRQGPNYGYTF
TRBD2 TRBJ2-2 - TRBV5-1 TGCGCCAGCAGCCCACCGATAGGACTAGCGGGAACCGGGGAGCTGTTTTTT CASSPPIGLAGTGELFF
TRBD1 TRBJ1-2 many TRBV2 TGTGCCAGCAGTGAAACGGGGACAGGGGACTTTTCTTATGGCTACACCTTC CASSETGTGDFSYGYTF
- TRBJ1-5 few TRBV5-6 TGTGCCAGCAGCGCCGGGACATTCCCTCAGCCCCAGCATTTT CASSAGTFPQPQHF